The rows below give T cell receptor beta chains drawn from one sample of a study of blood T cell repertoires in COVID-19. The repertoire was sequenced with immunoSEQ multiplex PCR; TCRdb's copy has only in-frame clones and lacks some. The sample lists some 300,000 clones; about 90% were seen once. The sequenced sample was PBMCs or T cells enriched from blood (not recorded which). These receptors were taken from a woman aged 25 to 39 who had recovered from COVID-19. The CDR3 runs from the conserved cysteine through the conserved F or W. The D gene is left open where the match is weak. Size is stated for part of the rows, as once, few or many counts, or as a class when the clone is expanded.

TRBV5-1	NA	TRBJ1-1	NA	TGCGCCAGCAGCTTGGGCGGGTCCACTGAAGCTTTCTTT	CASSLGGSTEAFF
TRBV6-5	NA	TRBJ2-1	NA	TGTGCCAGCAGTTCAGAACGACATTATCACAATGAGCAGTTCTTC	CASSSERHYHNEQFF
TRBV7-9	NA	TRBJ1-1	TRBD1	TGTGCCAGCAGCTTAGCTAGTGTCTCGGACAGGGGGCAGAACACTGAAGCTTTCTTT	CASSLASVSDRGQNTEAFF
TRBV7-2	NA	TRBJ2-3	NA	TGTGCCAGCAGCTTAGGGACAGCTTCCACAGATACGCAGTATTTT	CASSLGTASTDTQYF
TRBV7-2	few	TRBJ1-6	NA	TGTGCCAGCAGCTTAGGTTCCGGGAGCGGATCACCCCTCCACTTT	CASSLGSGSGSPLHF
TRBV4-1	NA	TRBJ1-2	TRBD1	TGCGCCAGCAGCCAAGATCTTTTATTTATGGACAGGGGGTACTATGGCTACACCTTC	CASSQDLLFMDRGYYGYTF
TRBV1	NA	TRBJ1-2	NA	TGCACCAGCAGGTATCCGGGACAGGGTGACTATGGCTACACCTTC	CTSRYPGQGDYGYTF
TRBV5-1	NA	TRBJ1-2	NA	TGCGCCAGCAGCTTACAACCGGAACTAAACTATGGCTACACCTTC	CASSLQPELNYGYTF
TRBV28	few	TRBJ1-1	NA	TGTGCCAGCAGCGGGGTTCTAAGGGACACTGAAGCTTTCTTT	CASSGVLRDTEAFF
TRBV29-1	NA	TRBJ1-2	NA	TGCAGCGTTGATGCCCACCTGGAGTATGGCTACACCTTC	CSVDAHLEYGYTF
TRBV29-1	NA	TRBJ1-2	NA	TGCAGCTTCAGTCAGGGTTTATCCGACTATGGCTACACCTTC	CSFSQGLSDYGYTF
TRBV5-1	NA	TRBJ1-2	TRBD1	TGCGCCAGCAGCGATCTTAGGGACAGGGTAGGCTCTAACTATGGCTACACCTTC	CASSDLRDRVGSNYGYTF
TRBV28	NA	TRBJ2-5	NA	TGTGCCAGCAGTCCCCTGGGCGGGGAGACCCAGTACTTC	CASSPLGGETQYF
TRBV5-6	NA	TRBJ1-2	NA	TGTGCCAGCAGCCTGGGAGTATCCTATGGCTACACCTTC	CASSLGVSYGYTF
TRBV9	NA	TRBJ1-1	NA	TGTGCCAGCAGCGTAGGCTCAACAGGAGAAGCTTTCTTT	CASSVGSTGEAFF
TRBV27	NA	TRBJ2-2	NA	TGTGCCAGCAGTATCCGGGACAACGCGAACACCGGGGAGCTGTTTTTT	CASSIRDNANTGELFF
TRBV10-3	NA	TRBJ2-1	TRBD2	TGTGCCGCGTGGACTAGCGGATACAATGAGCAGTTCTTC	CAAWTSGYNEQFF
TRBV19	NA	TRBJ2-7	NA	TGTGCCAGTAGTCAACAACCGGGACACTACTACGAGCAGTACTTC	CASSQQPGHYYEQYF
TRBV27	NA	TRBJ2-7	NA	TGTGCCAGCAGTTTATCCCAATGGAGTTTCACCTACGAGCAGTACTTC	CASSLSQWSFTYEQYF
TRBV12-5	NA	TRBJ1-1	NA	TGTGCTAGTGGTCAGGGTATTCCTGAAGCTTTCTTT	CASGQGIPEAFF
TRBV6-6	once	TRBJ2-7	NA	TGTGCCAGCAGTTATTCCGGGAGCGCGTACGAGCAGTACTTC	CASSYSGSAYEQYF
TRBV29-1	few	TRBJ1-2	TRBD1	TGCAGCGTTGTTAGGGGAAGGGACAGAGAGGCTTATGGCTACACCTTC	CSVVRGRDREAYGYTF
TRBV27	NA	TRBJ2-7	TRBD2	TGTGCCAGCAGTTTAACCCAGCCTACTACTAGCGGGATAGTCCACGAGCAGTACTTC	CASSLTQPTTSGIVHEQYF
TRBV15	once	TRBJ1-3	NA	TGTGCCACCAGCAGAAATCCGCCGGACTACAGCTCTGGAAACACCATATATTTT	CATSRNPPDYSSGNTIYF
TRBV3-1/TRBV3-2	NA	TRBJ2-3	TRBD2	TGTGCCAGCAGCCACCGACTAGCGGGAGAGGATACGCAGTATTTT	CASSHRLAGEDTQYF
TRBV7-9	NA	TRBJ1-1	NA	TGTGCCAGCAGCTACGCGGCGAACACTGAAGCTTTCTTT	CASSYAANTEAFF
TRBV5-1	few	TRBJ1-2	NA	TGCGCCAGCAGCTCGGGGGGCTCAGGGGATGGCTACACCTTC	CASSSGGSGDGYTF
TRBV19	NA	TRBJ2-3	TRBD2	TGTGCCAGTAGTATAGACGCGGGAGGGACAGATACGCAGTATTTT	CASSIDAGGTDTQYF
TRBV19	NA	TRBJ1-5	NA	TGTGCCAGTAGTATTCCAGGGAGCAATCAGCCCCAGCATTTT	CASSIPGSNQPQHF
TRBV5-6	NA	TRBJ2-7	TRBD2	TGTGCCAGCAGCTTGGGACCGCCGGGACTAGCGGGAGACGAGCAGTACTTC	CASSLGPPGLAGDEQYF
TRBV2	NA	TRBJ1-6	TRBD1	TGTGCCAGCAACCCAACCGGGACAGATAATTCACCCCTCCACTTT	CASNPTGTDNSPLHF
TRBV10-3	NA	TRBJ2-1	NA	TGTGCCATCAGTGATCGGAATGAGCAGTTCTTC	CAISDRNEQFF
TRBV4-2	NA	TRBJ1-2	TRBD1	TGTGCCAGCAGCCAAAGGACAGGGGGTTATGGCTACACCTTC	CASSQRTGGYGYTF
TRBV7-8	NA	TRBJ2-1	TRBD2	TGTGCCAGCAGCTTGAGCGGGGCCGGCTGGGGTGAGCAGTTCTTC	CASSLSGAGWGEQFF
TRBV6-4	NA	TRBJ2-2	TRBD1	TGTGCCAGCAGTGGACAGGGGGGCACCGGGGAGCTGTTTTTT	CASSGQGGTGELFF
TRBV2	NA	TRBJ2-3	TRBD2	TGTGCCAGCCGAAACCCGACTAGCGGGTCCCCCACAGATACGCAGTATTTT	CASRNPTSGSPTDTQYF
TRBV18	NA	TRBJ1-1	NA	TGTGCCAGCTCACCCTCGGACAGGAACACTGAAGCTTTCTTT	CASSPSDRNTEAFF
TRBV19	NA	TRBJ1-3	NA	TGTGCCAGTAGTCGGACATCGATAAGCTCTGGAAACACCATATATTTT	CASSRTSISSGNTIYF
TRBV5-1	NA	TRBJ1-1	NA	TGCGCCAGCAGCTTGGAATCAAGCCCAGGGAACACTGAAGCTTTCTTT	CASSLESSPGNTEAFF
TRBV14	NA	TRBJ2-1	TRBD2	TGTGCCAGCAGCCAAATCTCTCGAGCGGGAGGTAATAATGAGCAGTTCTTC	CASSQISRAGGNNEQFF
TRBV28	NA	TRBJ1-3	NA	TGTGCCAGCAGTTTATTTCGGGATTCTGGAAACACCATATATTTT	CASSLFRDSGNTIYF
TRBV5-1	NA	TRBJ2-7	NA	TGCGCCAGCAGCTGGGGGGACGGATCCTACGAGCAGTACTTC	CASSWGDGSYEQYF
TRBV30	NA	TRBJ1-3	NA	TGTGCCTGGAGTGTAATCTCCTCTGGAAACACCATATATTTT	CAWSVISSGNTIYF
TRBV7-9	once	TRBJ2-7	TRBD2	TGTGCCAGCACCGAAGCCGGGACTAGTTATATCGCGGAGCAGTACTTC	CASTEAGTSYIAEQYF
TRBV27	NA	TRBJ2-1	NA	TGTGCCAGCAGTCCGTACGGACTAAAGAACAATGAGCAGTTCTTC	CASSPYGLKNNEQFF
TRBV3-1/TRBV3-2	NA	TRBJ2-7	NA	TGTGCCAGCAGCCAAAGGCTAGTGGGCGAGCAGTACTTC	CASSQRLVGEQYF
TRBV28	NA	TRBJ2-3	TRBD2	TGTGCCAGCAGTCCGATGGGACTAGCGGGAGGACTACTCACAGATACGCAGTATTTT	CASSPMGLAGGLLTDTQYF
TRBV3-1/TRBV3-2	NA	TRBJ1-1	NA	TGTGCCAGCAGTCCGACTGATAAGAACACTGAAGCTTTCTTT	CASSPTDKNTEAFF